Listed below are T cell receptor beta chains from one sample, sequenced in a study of T-cell memory formation after mild COVID-19. Each CDR3 protein is one row after TCRdb ran MiXCR on the 5' RACE reads. This sample has more than 250,000 distinct CDR3 sequences, with 16% found just once. The sequenced sample consisted of PBMCs or a T cell subset sorted from them (not recorded which). These receptors all come from a man aged 18 to 29 who had mild COVID-19 (a few samples of this study predate the infection). Cell type and time point are not known. The CDR3 runs from the conserved cysteine through the conserved F or W. The order of the fields is J gene, V gene, clone size, D gene, CDR3 DNA, CDR3 protein. The D gene is left open where the match is weak. Some rows mark clone size as missing; the rest say once, few, many or name a class of expanded clone.

>TRBJ2-7|TRBV5-6|NA|TRBD2
TGTGCCAGCCTCGGGGGGAGACAAAACTCCTACGAGCAGTACTTC
CASLGGRQNSYEQYF
>TRBJ2-1|TRBV5-1|many|NA
TGTGCCAGCAGCTTGGCAGGGGGGCATGAGCAGTTCTTC
CASSLAGGHEQFF
>TRBJ1-2|TRBV20-1|NA|TRBD1
TGCAGTGCTCAGGACAGGGTCTACGGCTACACCTTC
CSAQDRVYGYTF
>TRBJ2-3|TRBV11-2|few|NA
TGTGCCAGCAGCCCAAACAGGGCTAATACGCAGTATTTT
CASSPNRANTQYF
>TRBJ1-6|TRBV14|NA|NA
TGTGCCAGCAGCCAGTTTTTGGGGAATTCACCCCTCCACTTT
CASSQFLGNSPLHF
>TRBJ1-2|TRBV7-9|many|TRBD1
TGTGCCAGCAGTTCGACAGGGGACGGAGGCTACACCTTC
CASSSTGDGGYTF
>TRBJ1-5|TRBV9|NA|NA
TGTGCCAGCAGCGCCCCCCCAAGCAATCAGCCCCAGCATTTT
CASSAPPSNQPQHF
>TRBJ1-2|TRBV12-3/TRBV12-4|NA|NA
TGTGCCAGCAGTTTAGCGCGGGCAGGATATGGCTACACCTTC
CASSLARAGYGYTF
>TRBJ2-3|TRBV28|few|NA
TGTGCCAGCCAGTCCGGGCGAAGTGTGATGGATACGCAGTATTTT
CASQSGRSVMDTQYF
>TRBJ1-6|TRBV12-3/TRBV12-4|few|NA
TGTGCCAGCAGTTTCCGGGCAGGGTATAATTCACCCCTCCACTTT
CASSFRAGYNSPLHF